This T cell receptor beta chain was sequenced in a study of blood T cells in healthy people across ages. Trimming at V came to 2 bases and at J to 7 bases, leaving 6 bases not matched to a gene. Per germline, CDR1 SEHNR and CDR2 FQNEAQ (reference sequence). This CDR3 spans 15 amino acids. Comments on this clonotype: What it recognizes is unknown.

PCR was performed a second time for about 7 to 12 cycles using a sample-barcoded 5' primer and a J-beta primer mix. Each of the cDNA molecules was tagged by a template-switch adaptor with 12 random nucleotides. TCRdb processed the 5' RACE reads anew with MiXCR; each CDR3 protein has one entry. Of about 720,000 distinct CDR3 sequences detected, roughly 25% appear once; the ten largest clones hold approximately 4%. Study results and caveats: Estimated diversity across one million T cells was deemed an underestimate.

These data were likewise used in another study, on T cells of mothers and their children.

This chain joins TRBV7-9 and TRBJ2-2, with 8 nucleotides matching TRBD1. The receptor comes from a boy between 5 and 17 years old in good health. The specimen sequenced was blood. The CDR3 nucleotides are TGTGCCAGCAGCTTAAGCAGGGGGCTCGTCGGGGAGCTGTTTTTT. Residues: CASSLSRGLVGELFF.